A single sample gave rise to the 22 T cell receptor beta chains below, sequenced in a study of blood T cells in healthy people across ages. The use of a sample-barcoded 5' primer and a J-beta primer mix characterized a second PCR of about 7 to 12 cycles. Via MiXCR, TCRdb re-called the 5' RACE reads, giving one row per CDR3 protein. The table has 750,000 to 950,000 distinct CDR3 sequences, 20% to 30% seen once. These data were likewise used in another study, on T cells of mothers and their children.

Sequencing input: blood. The receptors were sampled from a boy between 10 and 17 years old in good health.

The V gene is TRBV29-1, the J gene TRBJ1-5; D call uncertain. Trimming took off 2 bases at V and 7 bases at J, with 12 bases between the two ends. The CDR3 is 13 amino acids. CDR1 and CDR2 from the germline V gene are SQVTM and ANQGSEA. The CDR3, as DNA: TGCAGCGTTGAAACGGGTAGGGAACAGCCCCAGCATTTT. It yields the protein CSVETGREQPQHF.

The chain is built from TRBV15 and TRBJ2-5, with a possible D match to TRBD1 (6 bases). Trimming pared 4 bases from V and 2 bases from J, leaving 11 bases between. The CDR3 is 14 residues long. CDR1 is LNHNV and CDR2 is YYDKDF in the germline V gene (reference sequence). In DNA form, the CDR3 reads TGTGCCACCAGCATAGGGGGTTCTCAAGAGACCCAGTACTTC. The encoded protein is CATSIGGSQETQYF.

The genes are TRBV6-1 and TRBJ2-7; D unclear. V was cut by 2 bases and J by 7 bases, with 18 bases left in between. Germline CDR1 is MNHNS and CDR2 is SASEGT. The CDR3 totals 15 residues. This CDR3 reads CASSERAFSPREQYF. As DNA, the CDR3 is TGTGCCAGCAGTGAAAGGGCATTTTCCCCAAGGGAGCAGTACTTC.

The V and J genes are TRBV6-5 and TRBJ2-5; unclear D gene. The J call is in doubt because the DNA end fits TRBJ2-7 better. Germline assignment: CDR1 MNHEY and CDR2 SVGAGI. The CDR3 has 14 amino acids. The CDR3 is CASWGWSAENEQYF. The CDR3 DNA follows: TGTGCCAGCTGGGGATGGTCCGCTGAGAACGAGCAGTACTTC.

The chain couples TRBV5-1 to TRBJ2-5, with 8 bases fitting TRBD1. The DNA end is a closer match to TRBJ2-1, so the J assignment may be wrong. Germline V gene sequence: CDR1 SGHRS, CDR2 YFSETQ. The CDR3 is made up of 14 amino acids. The CDR3 loop is CASSPGQGVDEQFF. CDR3 nucleotides: TGCGCCAGCAGCCCCGGACAGGGTGTCGATGAGCAGTTCTTC.

In its sample, this clonotype was seen a few times. The rearrangement uses TRBV5-1 and TRBJ1-5; D is unclear. V was cut by 1 base and J by 3 bases, with 11 bases left in between. The germline gives CDR1 SGHRS, CDR2 YFSETQ. The CDR3 contains 15 residues. This CDR3 reads CASSLRGNINQPQHF. In DNA form, the CDR3 reads TGCGCCAGCAGCTTGCGCGGGAATATCAATCAGCCCCAGCATTTT.

J is TRBJ1-2 and V is TRBV20-1; TRBD1 matches 8 bases. Germline values: CDR1 DFQATT, CDR2 SNEGSKA (reference sequence). CDR3 length: 14 amino acids. The trim removed 5 bases at V and 3 bases at J, leaving 8 bases unmatched. CDR3 nucleotide sequence: TGCAGTGCTGGTAGACTGGGACAGGACTATGGCTACACCTTC. It codes for CSAGRLGQDYGYTF.

The J gene is TRBJ2-3, the V gene TRBV20-1, with 13 bases that match TRBD2. The CDR3 contains 16 residues. The V and J ends lost 3 bases and 2 bases, in that order; junction bases with no gene match: 5. CDR1 is DFQATT and CDR2 is SNEGSKA in the germline V gene (reference sequence). The CDR3 reads CSASRTSGGDTDTQYF. The CDR3 DNA sequence: TGCAGTGCTAGTCGGACTAGCGGGGGAGACACAGATACGCAGTATTTT.

The table lists this clonotype with a count of one. A junction boundary mismatches the germline segment, possibly from a read error. V usage is TRBV12-3 or TRBV12-4 and J usage is TRBJ1-2; perhaps TRBD1 as D (6 bases). CDR3 length equals 12 residues. The CDR3 here is CTSRRGWDGYTF. The CDR3 nucleotides read TGTACCAGCAGAAGGGGGTGGGATGGCTACACCTTC.

On this clonotype itself: A much larger clone is a single base away; this may be a read error. This chain uses TRBV6-1 with TRBJ2-1, with D perhaps given as TRBD1 or TRBD2 (5 bases each). The length of the CDR3 is 14 residues. Germline lookup yields CDR1 MNHNS and CDR2 SASEGT. Trimming removed 6 bases at V and 0 bases at J, with 9 bases between. Here the CDR3 DNA reads TGTGCCAGCAGGGGGGTGGGCTCCTACAATGAGCAGTTCTTC. This sequence encodes CASRGVGSYNEQFF.

This rearrangement joins TRBV10-2 to TRBJ2-7; maybe TRBD1 (5 bases). Germline lookup yields CDR1 WSHSY and CDR2 SAAADI. Trimming stripped 4 bases from V and 2 bases from J, with 12 bases between. The CDR3 runs to 14 residues. CDR3 in DNA: TGCGCCAGCAGTGGACAGCTCTTGGCCTACGAGCAGTACTTC. This translates into CASSGQLLAYEQYF.

The chain uses TRBV6-4 and TRBJ2-3; a possible D gene is TRBD2 (5 bases). Germline CDR1 reads MRHNA; CDR2 reads SNTAGT. This CDR3 is built from 16 residues. V shed 4 bases and J shed 4 bases, with 18 bases lying between them. CDR3 sequence reads: CASSVEGISSADTQYF. The CDR3 region has the DNA TGTGCCAGCAGTGTCGAGGGTATCTCATCGGCAGATACGCAGTATTTT.

In its sample, this clonotype was seen a few times. CDR3 loop: CASSLDRAGYEQYF. CDR3 bases: TGCGCCAGCAGCTTGGACCGGGCGGGCTACGAGCAGTACTTC. The genes are TRBV5-1 and TRBJ2-7, with TRBD2 as a possible D gene (5 bases). CDR3 size: 14 residues. Trimming stripped 0 bases from V and 3 bases from J, with 10 bases between. Germline CDR1 reads SGHRS; CDR2 reads YFSETQ. The full variable domain, rest sourced from reference TRBV5-1 and TRBJ2-7, is KAGVTQTPRYLIKTRGQQVTLSCSPISGHRSVSWYQQTPGQGLQFLFEYFSETQRNKGNFPGRFSGRQFSNSRSEMNVSTLELGDSALYLCASSLDRAGYEQYFGPGTRLTVT.

The V and J genes are TRBV5-1 and TRBJ2-5; 8 bases are a match to TRBD1. Gene TRBJ2-7 matches the end of the DNA better, so the J call may be wrong. Germline assignment: CDR1 SGHRS and CDR2 YFSETQ. The CDR3 length is 13 residues. The CDR3 coding sequence is TGCGCCAGCAGCTCATACAGGGGGGACGAGCAGTACTTC. It encodes CASSSYRGDEQYF.

This clonotype was detected only a few times. The rearrangement links TRBV2 to TRBJ2-3; 13 bases match TRBD2. This CDR3 spans 14 amino acids. The V gene's germline CDR1 is SNHLY and CDR2 FYNNEI. With V trimmed by 7 bases and J by 6 bases, 4 bases remained unmatched. CDR3 sequence: CASTPGLAGDTQYF. For the CDR3, the DNA is TGTGCCAGCACTCCGGGACTAGCGGGGGATACGCAGTATTTT.

The V call is TRBV3-1, the J call TRBJ2-2; D gene ambiguous. This CDR3 comprises 12 residues. Trimming took 6 bases from V and 6 from J, leaving 8 bases between them. The germline gives CDR1 LGHDT, CDR2 YNNKEL (reference sequence). CDR3 coding DNA: TGTGCCAGCAGATCCTCGTCCGGGGAGCTGTTTTTT. It yields the protein CASRSSSGELFF.

This chain joins TRBV5-1 and TRBJ2-3; D might be TRBD1 (5 bases). The CDR3 runs 15 residues. The ends were cut back, 0 bases at V and 4 bases at J, with 12 bases in the middle. Germline assignment: CDR1 SGHRS and CDR2 YFSETQ. Here the CDR3 reads CASSLEGRVADTQYF. CDR3 DNA: TGCGCCAGCAGCTTGGAGGGCAGGGTGGCAGATACGCAGTATTTT.

This clonotype was seen a few times. Relative to the germline gene, one junction end is altered; a read error may explain this. The rearrangement uses TRBV4-1 and TRBJ2-5; 9 bases are shared with TRBD2. There are 15 residues in the CDR3. From germline, CDR1 is MGHRA and CDR2 YSYEKL. This CDR3 is CASCQIAGVYGTQYF. The CDR3, as DNA: TGCGCCAGCTGCCAGATAGCGGGGGTTTACGGGACCCAGTACTTC.

This clonotype was detected a few times. The genes are TRBV4-2 and TRBJ1-3; D is undetermined. CDR3 length: 15 amino acids. The ends were cut back, 0 bases at V and 4 bases at J, with 10 bases in the middle. CDR1 and CDR2 from the germline V gene are LGHNA and YNFKEQ. The CDR3 DNA is TGTGCCAGCAGCCAAGAAAATCTAGGGGGAAACACCATATATTTT. Its protein product is CASSQENLGGNTIYF.

The CDR3 bases are TGTGCCAGCAGTTTAGTCTGGAGGAATCAGCCCCAGCATTTT. It translates to CASSLVWRNQPQHF. V and J are TRBV12-3 or TRBV12-4 and TRBJ1-5; no definite D call. The CDR3 sequence is 14 residues long. The V and J ends lost 1 base and 4 bases respectively, with 8 bases between them.

The DNA for the CDR3 is TGCAGTGCTAGAGATCCCAGGGTCAATGAAAAACTGTTTTTT. Encoded protein: CSARDPRVNEKLFF. The rearrangement joins TRBV20-1 to TRBJ1-4, with a tentative D call TRBD1 (5 bases). Trimming took 0 bases from V and 5 from J, leaving 10 bases between them. CDR1 and CDR2 from the germline V gene are DFQATT and SNEGSKA (reference sequence). The CDR3 spans 14 residues.

In its sample, this clonotype was seen a few times. This chain uses TRBV20-1 with TRBJ2-2; D not resolved. Germline CDR1 and CDR2: DFQATT and SNEGSKA (reference sequence). The CDR3 loop spans 14 amino acids. Trimming took 3 bases from V and 1 from J, leaving 9 bases between them. CDR3: CSASGYQNTGELFF. CDR3 nucleotide sequence: TGCAGTGCTAGCGGCTATCAGAACACCGGGGAGCTGTTTTTT.